This T cell receptor (beta chain) is from a study of T cell repertoires in aging, cancer and after chemotherapy. As for the study in general: Over several months to years, re-sampled healthy donor repertoires clearly shared clones.

The template was genomic DNA from peripheral blood, not RNA. Multiplex touch-down PCR with TRB-A/B primers amplified rearranged V-D-J TRB sequences. TCRdb re-called the multiplex PCR reads through MiXCR, storing one row per CDR3 protein. The sample carries about 8,300 distinct CDR3 sequences, 32% recorded once. With respect to this clonotype: One end of the junction varies from germline; a read error may be responsible.

The CDR3 is 14 amino acids. The origin of this receptor is a human donor in good health. J is TRBJ2-2 and V is TRBV12-3 or TRBV12-4; a possible D gene is TRBD2 (5 bases). The sequencing sample was made of blood. CDR3 nucleotide sequence: TGTGCCAGCAGTTTAGGAGGGAACGCCGGGGAGCTGTTTTTT. Translating gives CASSLGGNAGELFF.